This T cell receptor beta chain was recorded in a study of beta chain features in type 1 diabetes. cDNA synthesis used the whole RNA isolate, giving expressed TCRB sequences. Method: immunoSEQ multiplex PCR; TCRdb's copy keeps in-frame clones and lacks some. The data hold around 340,000 clones, with 6.5% to 10% observed a single time. Study-wide results and caveats: PCR, the amplification step, might favor shorter templates, equally in patients and controls.

The ends lost 5 bases at V and 6 bases at J; junction bases unmatched: 11. This CDR3 has 15 amino acids. Germline lookup yields CDR1 SGHTA and CDR2 FQGNSA. In this sample, this clone turned up a few times. The antigen remains undetermined. The material sequenced was central memory CD4+ T cells from blood. The chain employs TRBV7-2 and TRBJ2-3, with TRBD2 identical over 7 bases. This TCR was sampled from a woman younger than 30 in good health. The CDR3 region has the DNA TGTGCCAGCAGCCCAGAGGGACTATCCGGCGATACGCAGTATTTT. Translating it yields CASSPEGLSGDTQYF.